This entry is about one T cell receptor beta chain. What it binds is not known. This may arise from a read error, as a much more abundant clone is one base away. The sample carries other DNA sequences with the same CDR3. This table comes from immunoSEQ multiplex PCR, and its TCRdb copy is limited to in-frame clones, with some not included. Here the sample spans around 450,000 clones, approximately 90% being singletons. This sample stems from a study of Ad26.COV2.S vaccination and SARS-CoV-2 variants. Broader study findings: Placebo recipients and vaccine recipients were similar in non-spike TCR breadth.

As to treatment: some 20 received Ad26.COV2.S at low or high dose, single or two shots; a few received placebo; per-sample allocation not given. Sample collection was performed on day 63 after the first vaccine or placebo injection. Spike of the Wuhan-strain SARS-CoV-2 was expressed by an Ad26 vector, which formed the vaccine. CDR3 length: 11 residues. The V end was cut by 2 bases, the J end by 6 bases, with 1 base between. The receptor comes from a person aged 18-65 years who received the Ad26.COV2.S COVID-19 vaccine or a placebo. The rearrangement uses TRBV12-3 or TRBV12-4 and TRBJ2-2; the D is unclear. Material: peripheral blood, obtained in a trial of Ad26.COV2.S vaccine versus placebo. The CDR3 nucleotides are TGTGCCAGCAGTTTATCCGGGGAGCTGTTTTTT. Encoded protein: CASSLSGELFF.